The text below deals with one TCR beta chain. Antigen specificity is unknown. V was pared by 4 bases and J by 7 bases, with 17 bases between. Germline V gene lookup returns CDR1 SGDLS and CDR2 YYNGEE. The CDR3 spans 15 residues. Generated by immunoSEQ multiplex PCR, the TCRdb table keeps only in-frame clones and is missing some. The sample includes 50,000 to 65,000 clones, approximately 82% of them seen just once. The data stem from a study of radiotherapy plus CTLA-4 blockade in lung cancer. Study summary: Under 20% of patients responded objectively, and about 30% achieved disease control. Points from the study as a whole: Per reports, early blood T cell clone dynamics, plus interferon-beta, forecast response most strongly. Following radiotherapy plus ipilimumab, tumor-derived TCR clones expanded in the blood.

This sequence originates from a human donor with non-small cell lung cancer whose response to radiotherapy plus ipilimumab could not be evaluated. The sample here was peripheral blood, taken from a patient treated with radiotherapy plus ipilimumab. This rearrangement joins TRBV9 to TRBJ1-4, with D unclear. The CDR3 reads CASSSEGTWAEKLFF. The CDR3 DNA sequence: TGTGCCAGCAGCAGTGAGGGAACTTGGGCTGAAAAACTGTTTTTT.